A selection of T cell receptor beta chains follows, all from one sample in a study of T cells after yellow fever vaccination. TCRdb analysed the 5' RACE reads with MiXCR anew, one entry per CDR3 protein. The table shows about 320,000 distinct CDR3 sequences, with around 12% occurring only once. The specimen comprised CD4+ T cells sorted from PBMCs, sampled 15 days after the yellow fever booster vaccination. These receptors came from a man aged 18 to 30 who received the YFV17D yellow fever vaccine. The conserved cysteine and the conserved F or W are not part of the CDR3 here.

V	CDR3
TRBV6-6	ASSYKRQGRDSPLH
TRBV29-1	SATPGQGDEQF
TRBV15	ATSRKQAGHEKLF
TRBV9	ASSVESWAAQAF
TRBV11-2	ASSPQRPSSPGELF
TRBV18	ASSPNGGSEQY
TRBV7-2	ASSLRGGRAADTQY
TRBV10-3	AIGQQVNQPQH
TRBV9	ASSVGDRWGPQETQY
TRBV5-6	ASSLLTLRDTQY
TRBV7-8	ASSPRWTGGLGEKLF
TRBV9	ASSVAWGALNTGELF
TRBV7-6	ASSLRGHGGEGNIQY
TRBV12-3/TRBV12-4	ASSLTGAYTEAF
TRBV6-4	ASTRTEERSQPQH
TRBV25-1	ASRGGSAYEQY
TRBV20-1	SARDPAHSGNTIY
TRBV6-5	ASTPGQGRYEQY
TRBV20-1	SAERTGLGYT
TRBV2	ASRRQGADGYT
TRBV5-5	ASSSQGTGEKLF
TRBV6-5	ASSHRDTGTQY
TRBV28	ASSFGAGELF
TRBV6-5	ASSYSGGLRSNEQF
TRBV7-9	ADGGEDNEQF
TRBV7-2	ASSLGVLETQY
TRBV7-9	ASSLSPGTESTGELF
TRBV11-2	ASSLNPQPRETQY
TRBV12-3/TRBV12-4	ASSFWPSEGEAF
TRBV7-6	ASSLAPQGKYTGELF
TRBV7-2	ASSLGTIAKNIQY
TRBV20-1	SARDPRVDEQF
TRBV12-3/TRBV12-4	ASSLDLSQPQH
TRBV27	ASRGGAQETQY
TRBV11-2	ASRNRGLSMDEKLF
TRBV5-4	ASGRTGVGNTIY
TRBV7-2	ASRQLAGARYEQF
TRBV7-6	ASSSPRNEQF
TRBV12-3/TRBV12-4	ASSFYRFEAF
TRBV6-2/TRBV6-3	ASSYRDRAVGQPQH
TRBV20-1	SARKESSYNEQF
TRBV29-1	SVEFGGFEAF
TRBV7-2	ASSPNSGGAGSNEQF
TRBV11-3	ASSLEQGSPLH
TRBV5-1	ASRFRTGGNSPLH
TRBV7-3	ASSLLAGGATGELF
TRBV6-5	ASAGTTDTQY
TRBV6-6	ASKHRDPGGGYT
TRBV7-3	ACSPSPGGASGYT
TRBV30	AWNREEGQPQH
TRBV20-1	SASSVRDGNGETQY
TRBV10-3	ATQFSNQPQH
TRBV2	ASSSDRGVWTEAF
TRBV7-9	ASSSTRGDRDYNEQF
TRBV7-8	ASSLSARTIRTQY
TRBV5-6	ASSLDFGSMNTEAF
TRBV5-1	ASSFLPGTISYEQY
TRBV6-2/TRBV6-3	ASSEPDRDRDGYT
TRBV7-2	ASSLVGTRSETQY